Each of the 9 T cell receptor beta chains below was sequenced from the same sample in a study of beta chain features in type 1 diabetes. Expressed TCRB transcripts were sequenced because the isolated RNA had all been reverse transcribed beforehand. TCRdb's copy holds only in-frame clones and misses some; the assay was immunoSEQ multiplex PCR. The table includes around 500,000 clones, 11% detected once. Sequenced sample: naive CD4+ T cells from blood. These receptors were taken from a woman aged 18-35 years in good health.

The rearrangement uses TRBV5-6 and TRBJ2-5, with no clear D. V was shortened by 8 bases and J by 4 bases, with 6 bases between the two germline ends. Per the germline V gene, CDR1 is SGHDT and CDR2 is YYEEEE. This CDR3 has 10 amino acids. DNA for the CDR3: TGTGCCAGTCTCCGAGAGACCCAGTACTTC. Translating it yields CASLRETQYF.

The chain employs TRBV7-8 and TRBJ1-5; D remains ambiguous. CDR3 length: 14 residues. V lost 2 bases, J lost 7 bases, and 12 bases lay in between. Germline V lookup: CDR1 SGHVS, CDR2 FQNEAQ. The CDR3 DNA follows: TGTGCCAGCAGCTTAACCGGCACGGGGCAGCCCCAGCATTTT. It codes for CASSLTGTGQPQHF. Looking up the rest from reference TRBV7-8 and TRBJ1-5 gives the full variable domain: GAGVSQSPRYKVAKRGQDVALRCDPISGHVSLFWYQQALGQGPEFLTYFQNEAQLDKSGLPSDRFFAERPEGSVSTLKIQRTQQEDSAVYLCASSLTGTGQPQHFGDGTRLSIL.

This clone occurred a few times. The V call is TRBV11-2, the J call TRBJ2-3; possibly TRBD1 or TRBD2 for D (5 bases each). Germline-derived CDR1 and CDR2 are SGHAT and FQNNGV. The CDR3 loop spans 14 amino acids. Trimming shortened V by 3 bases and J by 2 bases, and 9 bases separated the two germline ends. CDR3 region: CASSLRDPTDTQYF. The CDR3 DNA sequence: TGTGCCAGCAGCTTGAGGGACCCCACAGATACGCAGTATTTT.

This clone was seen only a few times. The CDR3 DNA reads TGTGCCAGCAGCTTACCCGCAGGACGGGAGACCCAGTACTTC. This sequence encodes CASSLPAGRETQYF. The chain has TRBV7-8 and TRBJ2-5; D uncertain. V lost 2 bases to trimming and J lost 5 bases, with 12 bases between them. CDR3 size: 14 residues. Germline V gene lookup returns CDR1 SGHVS and CDR2 FQNEAQ.

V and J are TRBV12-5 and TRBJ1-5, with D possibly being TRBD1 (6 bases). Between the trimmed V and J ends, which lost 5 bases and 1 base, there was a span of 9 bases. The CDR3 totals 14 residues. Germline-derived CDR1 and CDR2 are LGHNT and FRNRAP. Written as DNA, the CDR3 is TGTGCTAGTGGTCCGACAGGAAGCAATCAGCCCCAGCATTTT. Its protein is CASGPTGSNQPQHF.

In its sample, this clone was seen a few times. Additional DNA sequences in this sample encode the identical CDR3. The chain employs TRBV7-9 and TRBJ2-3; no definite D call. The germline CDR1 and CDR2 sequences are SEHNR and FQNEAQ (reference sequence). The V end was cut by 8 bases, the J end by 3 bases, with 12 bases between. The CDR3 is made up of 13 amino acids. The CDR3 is CASSPFGTDTQYF. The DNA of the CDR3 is TGTGCCAGCTCTCCCTTCGGGACAGATACGCAGTATTTT. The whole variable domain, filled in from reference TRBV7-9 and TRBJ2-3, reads DTGVSQNPRHKITKRGQNVTFRCDPISEHNRLYWYRQTLGQGPEFLTYFQNEAQLEKSRLLSDRFSAERPKGSFSTLEIQRTEQGDSAMYLCASSPFGTDTQYFGPGTRLTVL.

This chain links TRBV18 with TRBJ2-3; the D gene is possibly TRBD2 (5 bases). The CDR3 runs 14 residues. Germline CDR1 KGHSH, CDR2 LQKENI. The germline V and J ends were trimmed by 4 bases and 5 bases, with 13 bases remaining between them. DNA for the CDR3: TGTGCCAGCTCACTACACCTACGGGAAGATACGCAGTATTTT. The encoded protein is CASSLHLREDTQYF. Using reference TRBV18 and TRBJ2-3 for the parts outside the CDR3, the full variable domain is NAGVMQNPRHLVRRRGQEARLRCSPMKGHSHVYWYRQLPEEGLKFMVYLQKENIIDESGMPKERFSAEFPKEGPSILRIQQVVRGDSAAYFCASSLHLREDTQYFGPGTRLTVL.

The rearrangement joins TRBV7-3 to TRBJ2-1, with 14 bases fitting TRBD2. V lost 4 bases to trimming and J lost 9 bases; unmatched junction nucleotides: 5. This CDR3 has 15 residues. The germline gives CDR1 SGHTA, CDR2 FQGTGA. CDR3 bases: TGTGCCAGCAGCTGGGGGACTAGCGGGAGAACTGAGCAGTTCTTC. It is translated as CASSWGTSGRTEQFF. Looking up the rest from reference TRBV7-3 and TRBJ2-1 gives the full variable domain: GAGVSQTPSNKVTEKGKYVELRCDPISGHTALYWYRQSLGQGPEFLIYFQGTGAADDSGLPNDRFFAVRPEGSVSTLKIQRTERGDSAVYLCASSWGTSGRTEQFFGPGTRLTVL.

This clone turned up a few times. The CDR3 bases are TGTGCCAGCAGCTTAGGACTAGCGGGACAGTACTTC. This sequence encodes CASSLGLAGQYF. V and J are TRBV7-2 and TRBJ2-7; 11 positions match TRBD2. Germline V gene data show CDR1 as SGHTA and CDR2 as FQGNSA. The CDR3 contains 12 residues. J gave up 10 bases and V 1 base, and 0 bases lay outside the gene matches.